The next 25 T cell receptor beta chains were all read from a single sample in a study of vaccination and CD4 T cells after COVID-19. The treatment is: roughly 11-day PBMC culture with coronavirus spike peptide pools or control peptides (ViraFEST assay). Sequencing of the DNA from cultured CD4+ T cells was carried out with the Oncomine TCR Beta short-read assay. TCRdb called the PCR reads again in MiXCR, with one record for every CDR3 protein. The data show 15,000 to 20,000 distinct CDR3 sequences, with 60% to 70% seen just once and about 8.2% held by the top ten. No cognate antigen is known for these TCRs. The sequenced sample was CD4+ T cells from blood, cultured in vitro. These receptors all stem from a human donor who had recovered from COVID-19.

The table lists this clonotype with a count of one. CDR3 nucleotide sequence: TGTGCCAGCAGAAAAGGGTGGCAGGGAAACACCGGGGAGCTGTTTTTT. Its protein is CASRKGWQGNTGELFF. The chain couples TRBV7-3 to TRBJ2-2, with TRBD1 as a possible D gene (5 bases). There are 16 residues in the CDR3. Germline CDR1 SGHTA, CDR2 FQGTGA. V was shortened by 6 bases and J by 2 bases, with 16 bases between the two germline ends.

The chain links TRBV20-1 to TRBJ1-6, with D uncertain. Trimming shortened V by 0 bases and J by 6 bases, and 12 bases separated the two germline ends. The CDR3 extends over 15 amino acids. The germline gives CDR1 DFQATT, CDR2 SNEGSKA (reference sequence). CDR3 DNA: TGCAGTGCTAGAGATCTCGTGGGAATTAATTCACCCCTCCACTTT. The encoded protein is CSARDLVGINSPLHF.

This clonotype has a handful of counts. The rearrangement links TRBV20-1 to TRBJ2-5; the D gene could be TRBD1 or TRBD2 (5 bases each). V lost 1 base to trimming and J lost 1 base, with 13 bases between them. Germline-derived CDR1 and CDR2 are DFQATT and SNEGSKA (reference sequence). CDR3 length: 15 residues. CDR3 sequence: CSARVAGALQETQYF. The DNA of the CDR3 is TGCAGTGCTAGAGTGGCCGGGGCCCTCCAAGAGACCCAGTACTTC.

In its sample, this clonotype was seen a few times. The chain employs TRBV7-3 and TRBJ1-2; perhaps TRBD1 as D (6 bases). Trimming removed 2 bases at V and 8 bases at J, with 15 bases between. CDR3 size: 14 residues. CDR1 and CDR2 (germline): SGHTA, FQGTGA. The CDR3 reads CASSLSHRVGGYTF. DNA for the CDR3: TGTGCCAGCAGCTTATCCCACAGGGTGGGCGGCTACACCTTC.

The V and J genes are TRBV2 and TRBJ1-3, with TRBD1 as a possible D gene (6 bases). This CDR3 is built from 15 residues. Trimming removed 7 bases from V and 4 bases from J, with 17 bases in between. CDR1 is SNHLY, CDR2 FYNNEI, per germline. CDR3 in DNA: TGTGCCAGCAAAGAGGGGGTGGCGGGAGGAAACACCATATATTTT. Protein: CASKEGVAGGNTIYF.

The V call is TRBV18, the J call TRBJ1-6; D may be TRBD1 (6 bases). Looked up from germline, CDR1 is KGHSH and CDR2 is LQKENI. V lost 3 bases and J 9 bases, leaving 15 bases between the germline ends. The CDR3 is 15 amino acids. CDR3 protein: CASSPSSGDGSPLHF. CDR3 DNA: TGTGCCAGCTCACCTTCCTCAGGGGATGGTTCACCCCTCCACTTT.

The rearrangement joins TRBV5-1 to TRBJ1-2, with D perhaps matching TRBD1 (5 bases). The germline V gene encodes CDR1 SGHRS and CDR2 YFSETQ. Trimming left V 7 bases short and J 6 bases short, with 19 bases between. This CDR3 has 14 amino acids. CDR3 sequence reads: CASAGTDLLHGYTF. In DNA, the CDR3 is TGCGCCAGCGCCGGGACCGATTTACTCCATGGCTACACCTTC.

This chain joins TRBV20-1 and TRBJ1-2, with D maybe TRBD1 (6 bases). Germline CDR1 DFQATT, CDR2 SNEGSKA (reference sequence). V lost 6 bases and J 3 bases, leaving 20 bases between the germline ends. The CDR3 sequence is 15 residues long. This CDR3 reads CSALPPNRVYYGYTF. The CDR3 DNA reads TGCAGTGCCCTCCCCCCTAACAGGGTATACTATGGCTACACCTTC.

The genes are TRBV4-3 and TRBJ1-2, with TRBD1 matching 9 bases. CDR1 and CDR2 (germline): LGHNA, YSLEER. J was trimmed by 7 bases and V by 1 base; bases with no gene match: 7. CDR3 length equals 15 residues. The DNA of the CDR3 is TGCGCCAGCAGCCAAGGGGACAGGGTTGGTAGTGGCTACACCTTC. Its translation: CASSQGDRVGSGYTF.

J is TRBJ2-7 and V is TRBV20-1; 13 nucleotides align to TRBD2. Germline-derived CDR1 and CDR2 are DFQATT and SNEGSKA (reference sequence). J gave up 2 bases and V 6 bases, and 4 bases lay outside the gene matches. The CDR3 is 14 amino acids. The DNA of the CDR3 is TGCAGTGCCCAGGGACTAGCGGGAACCTACGAGCAGTACTTC. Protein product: CSAQGLAGTYEQYF.

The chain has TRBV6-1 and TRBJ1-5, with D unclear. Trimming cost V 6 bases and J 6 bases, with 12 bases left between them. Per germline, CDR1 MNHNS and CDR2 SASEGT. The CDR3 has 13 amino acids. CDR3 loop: CASRVLGRQPQHF. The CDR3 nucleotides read TGTGCCAGCAGGGTCCTAGGGCGTCAGCCCCAGCATTTT.

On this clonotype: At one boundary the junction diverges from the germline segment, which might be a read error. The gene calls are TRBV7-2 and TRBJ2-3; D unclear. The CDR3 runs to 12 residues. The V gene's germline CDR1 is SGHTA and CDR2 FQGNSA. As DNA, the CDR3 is TGTGCCAGCAGCTTATACACAGATTCGCAGTATTTT. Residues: CASSLYTDSQYF.

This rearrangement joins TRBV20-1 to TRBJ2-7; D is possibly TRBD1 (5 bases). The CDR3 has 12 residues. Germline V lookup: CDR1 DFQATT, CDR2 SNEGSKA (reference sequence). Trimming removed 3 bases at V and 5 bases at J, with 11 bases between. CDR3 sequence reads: CSASRRAHEQYF. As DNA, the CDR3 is TGCAGTGCTAGTCGCAGGGCCCACGAGCAGTACTTC.

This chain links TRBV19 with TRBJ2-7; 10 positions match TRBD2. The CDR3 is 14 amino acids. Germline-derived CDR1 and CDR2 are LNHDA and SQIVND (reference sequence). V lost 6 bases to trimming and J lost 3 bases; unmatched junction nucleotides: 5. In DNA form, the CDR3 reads TGTGCCAGTAGCAGGCTAGCGGGAGACTACGAGCAGTACTTC. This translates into CASSRLAGDYEQYF.

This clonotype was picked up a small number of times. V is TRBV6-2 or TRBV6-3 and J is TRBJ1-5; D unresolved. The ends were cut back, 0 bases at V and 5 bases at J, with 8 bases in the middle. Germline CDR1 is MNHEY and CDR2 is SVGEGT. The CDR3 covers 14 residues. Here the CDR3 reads CASSYSYSDQPQHF. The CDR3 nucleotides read TGTGCCAGCAGTTACTCTTACAGCGATCAGCCCCAGCATTTT.

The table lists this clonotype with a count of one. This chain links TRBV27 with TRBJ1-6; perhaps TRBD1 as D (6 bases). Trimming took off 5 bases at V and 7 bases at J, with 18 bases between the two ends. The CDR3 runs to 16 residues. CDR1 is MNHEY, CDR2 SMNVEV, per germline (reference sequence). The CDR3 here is CASSQLTQGRNSPLHF. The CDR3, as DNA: TGTGCCAGCAGTCAACTCACACAGGGACGCAATTCACCCCTCCACTTT.

The CDR3 here is CASSRGVSSYNEQFF. DNA of the CDR3: TGTGCCAGTTCCCGGGGTGTAAGCTCCTACAATGAGCAGTTCTTC. V usage is TRBV7-3 and J usage is TRBJ2-1, with a weak D call TRBD2 (5 bases). Germline lookup yields CDR1 SGHTA and CDR2 FQGTGA. This CDR3 contains 15 residues. V was clipped by 9 bases and J by 0 bases, with 15 bases between them.

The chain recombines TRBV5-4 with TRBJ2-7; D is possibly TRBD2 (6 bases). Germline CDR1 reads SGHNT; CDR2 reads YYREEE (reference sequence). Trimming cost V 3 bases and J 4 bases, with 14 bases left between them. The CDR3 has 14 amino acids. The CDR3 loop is CASSSNVGSYEQYF. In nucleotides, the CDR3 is TGTGCCAGCAGCTCAAACGTCGGGAGTTACGAGCAGTACTTC. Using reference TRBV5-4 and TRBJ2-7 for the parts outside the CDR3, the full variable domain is ETGVTQSPTHLIKTRGQQVTLRCSSQSGHNTVSWYQQALGQGPQFIFQYYREEENGRGNFPPRFSGLQFPNYSSELNVNALELDDSALYLCASSSNVGSYEQYFGPGTRLTVT.

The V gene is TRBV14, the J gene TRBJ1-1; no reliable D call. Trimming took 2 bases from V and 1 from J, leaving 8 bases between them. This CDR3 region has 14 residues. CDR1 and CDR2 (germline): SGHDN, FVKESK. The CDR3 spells CASSQKSWNTEAFF. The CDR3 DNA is TGTGCCAGCAGCCAAAAGAGTTGGAACACTGAAGCTTTCTTT.

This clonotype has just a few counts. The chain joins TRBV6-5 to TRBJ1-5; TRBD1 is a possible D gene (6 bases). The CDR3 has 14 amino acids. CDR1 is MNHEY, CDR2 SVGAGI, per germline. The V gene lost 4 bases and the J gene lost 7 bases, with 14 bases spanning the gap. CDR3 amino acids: CASSSGVFSQPQHF. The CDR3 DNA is TGTGCCAGCAGTTCAGGGGTTTTCAGCCAGCCCCAGCATTTT.

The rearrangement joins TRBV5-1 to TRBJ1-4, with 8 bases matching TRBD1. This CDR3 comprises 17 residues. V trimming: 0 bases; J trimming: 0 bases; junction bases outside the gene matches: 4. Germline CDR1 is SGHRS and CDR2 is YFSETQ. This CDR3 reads CASSLGDRPSTNEKLFF. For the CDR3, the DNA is TGCGCCAGCAGCTTGGGGGACAGGCCCTCAACTAATGAAAAACTGTTTTTT.

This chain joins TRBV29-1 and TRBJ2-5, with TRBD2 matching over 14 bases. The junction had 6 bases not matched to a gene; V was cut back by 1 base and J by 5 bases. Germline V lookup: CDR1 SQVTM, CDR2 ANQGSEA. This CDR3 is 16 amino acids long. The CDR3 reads CSVEGGGLAGEETQYF. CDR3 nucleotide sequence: TGCAGCGTTGAAGGGGGGGGACTAGCGGGAGAGGAGACCCAGTACTTC.

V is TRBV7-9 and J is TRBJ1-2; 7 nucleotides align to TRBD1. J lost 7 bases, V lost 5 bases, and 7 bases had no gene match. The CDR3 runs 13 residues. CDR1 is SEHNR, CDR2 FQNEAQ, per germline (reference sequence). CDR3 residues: CASSGQGGGGYTF. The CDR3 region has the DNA TGTGCCAGCAGCGGCCAAGGGGGCGGTGGCTACACCTTC.

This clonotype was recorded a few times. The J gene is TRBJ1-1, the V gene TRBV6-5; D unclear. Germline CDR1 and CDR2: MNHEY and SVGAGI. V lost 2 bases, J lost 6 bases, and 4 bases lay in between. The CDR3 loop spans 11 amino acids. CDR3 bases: TGTGCCAGCAGTTACAACGCTGAAGCTTTCTTT. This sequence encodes CASSYNAEAFF.

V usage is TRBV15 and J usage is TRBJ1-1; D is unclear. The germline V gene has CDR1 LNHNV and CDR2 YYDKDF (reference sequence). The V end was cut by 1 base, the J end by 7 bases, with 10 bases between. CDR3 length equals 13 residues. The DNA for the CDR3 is TGTGCCACCAGCAGAGCGACGATGAATGAAGCTTTCTTT. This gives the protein CATSRATMNEAFF.